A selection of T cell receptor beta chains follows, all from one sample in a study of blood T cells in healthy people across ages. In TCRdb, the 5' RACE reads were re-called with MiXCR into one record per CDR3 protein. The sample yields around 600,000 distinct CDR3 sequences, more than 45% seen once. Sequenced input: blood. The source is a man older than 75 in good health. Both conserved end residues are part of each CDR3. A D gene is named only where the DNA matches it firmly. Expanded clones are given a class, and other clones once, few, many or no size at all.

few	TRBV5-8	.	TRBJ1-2	TGTGCCAGCAGCTTGGCCACCCAATTGCCCGGCTACACCTTC	CASSLATQLPGYTF
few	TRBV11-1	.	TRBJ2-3	TGTGCCAGCAGCGTGGACCCACTCTATCAGTATTTT	CASSVDPLYQYF
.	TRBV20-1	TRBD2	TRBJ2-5	TGCAGTGCTAGCCGAGCTAGCGGGGAGACCCAGTACTTC	CSASRASGETQYF
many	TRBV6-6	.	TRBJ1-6	TGTGCCAGCAGTTACTCTCCGGGCCCAGGATCACCCCTCCACTTT	CASSYSPGPGSPLHF
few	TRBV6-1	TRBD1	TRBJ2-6	TGTGCCAGCAGGAGAAGGGGACAGGGGGCTGGTGGGGCCAACGTCCTGACTTTC	CASRRRGQGAGGANVLTF
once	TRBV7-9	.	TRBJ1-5	TGTGCCAGCAGCTTAGAAGGCAGGGAGCAGCCCCAGCATTTT	CASSLEGREQPQHF
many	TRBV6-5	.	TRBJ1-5	TGTGCCAGCAGTTCCCCGGGGGCTGGTCAGCCCCAGCATTTT	CASSSPGAGQPQHF
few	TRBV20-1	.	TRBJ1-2	TGCAGTGCTAGAGATCTTACCAATGGCTACACCTTC	CSARDLTNGYTF
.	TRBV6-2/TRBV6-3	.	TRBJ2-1	TGTGCCAGCAGTTACTCTCCCGGGACATACGACAATGAGCAGTTCTTC	CASSYSPGTYDNEQFF
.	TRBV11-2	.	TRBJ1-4	TGTGCCAGCAGCTTACACAGCGGACCAAATGAAAAACTGTTTTTT	CASSLHSGPNEKLFF
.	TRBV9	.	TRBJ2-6	TGTGCCAGCAACGCCTCTGGGGCCAACGTCCTGACTTTC	CASNASGANVLTF
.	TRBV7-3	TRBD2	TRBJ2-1	TGTGCCAGCAGCGTGAGCGGGGGGGCCAATGAGCAGTTCTTC	CASSVSGGANEQFF
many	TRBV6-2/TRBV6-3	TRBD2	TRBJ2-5	TGTGCCAGCAGTCCGCGGGACTACTCGGAAGAGCAGTACTTC	CASSPRDYSEEQYF
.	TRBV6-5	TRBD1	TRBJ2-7	TGTGCCAGCAGTTACGGTACAGGGGGAAACAAGCAGTACTTC	CASSYGTGGNKQYF